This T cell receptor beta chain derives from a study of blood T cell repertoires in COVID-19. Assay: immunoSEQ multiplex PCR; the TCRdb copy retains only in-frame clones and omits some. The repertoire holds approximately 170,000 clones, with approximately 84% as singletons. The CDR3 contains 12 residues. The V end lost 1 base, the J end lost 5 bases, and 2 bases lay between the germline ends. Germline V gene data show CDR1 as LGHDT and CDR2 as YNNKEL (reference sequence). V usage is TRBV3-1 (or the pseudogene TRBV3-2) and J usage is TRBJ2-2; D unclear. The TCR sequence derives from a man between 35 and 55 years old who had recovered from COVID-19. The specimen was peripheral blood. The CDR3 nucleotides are TGTGCCAGCAGCCAAGTAACCGGGGAGCTGTTTTTT. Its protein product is CASSQVTGELFF.